This record covers a single TCR beta chain. In the original processing: Reference gene primer amplification gave estimated nucleated cell counts. Sequenced by immunoSEQ multiplex PCR; TCRdb stores in-frame clones only, minus some. The V and J calls and clone size were taken over from that table, and D and trimming were inferred from the DNA. Of tens of thousands of clones listed, 79% are singletons. The source of the sample is a study of blood T cell repertoires in COVID-19. Overall study: From the United States, Italy and Spain came samples of acute and convalescent COVID-19. Sources were T cells, B-cell-depleted T cells, or PBMCs; the material itself was cDNA or gDNA.

Germline V gives CDR1 SQVTM, CDR2 ANQGSEA. This CDR3 has 12 residues. The ends were cut back, 8 bases at V and 2 bases at J, with 12 bases in the middle. The chain couples TRBV29-1 to TRBJ1-1; D not certain. This sequence was found in a man aged 60-69 years with acute or convalescent COVID-19. The sequencing input was peripheral blood. In DNA, the CDR3 is TGCAGCACCTCGGTCCTAAACACTGAAGCTTTCTTT. Protein sequence: CSTSVLNTEAFF.